A selection of T cell receptor beta chains follows, all from one sample in a study of Graves' ophthalmopathy and Graves' hyperthyroidism. TCRdb re-analysed the multiplex PCR reads in MiXCR, keeping a single row per CDR3 protein. The table has 500,000 to 700,000 distinct CDR3 sequences, 39% seen once. Source material: peripheral blood or thyroid tissue (not recorded which). The source is an adult man with Graves' hyperthyroidism. Both conserved end residues are part of each CDR3. Fields, in order: V gene, clone size, D gene, J gene, CDR3 protein, CDR3 DNA. A D gene is named only where the DNA matches it firmly. Only part of the rows carry a size: once, few, many, or a class if the clone is expanded.

V gene: TRBV4-2; clone size: many; D gene: TRBD2; J gene: TRBJ2-7; CDR3 protein: CASSQDPISGSRYEQYF; CDR3 DNA: TGTGCCAGCAGCCAAGATCCTATCAGCGGGAGTAGGTACGAGCAGTACTTC
V gene: TRBV7-2; clone size: few; D gene: NA; J gene: TRBJ1-6; CDR3 protein: CASSLEGGPRSSYNSPLHF; CDR3 DNA: TGTGCCAGCAGCTTAGAAGGTGGGCCCAGGAGCTCCTATAATTCACCCCTCCACTTT
V gene: TRBV19; clone size: many; D gene: NA; J gene: TRBJ1-2; CDR3 protein: CASAFQGWDGYTF; CDR3 DNA: TGTGCCAGTGCTTTCCAGGGGTGGGATGGCTACACCTTC
V gene: TRBV10-3; clone size: NA; D gene: NA; J gene: TRBJ1-6; CDR3 protein: CAIKLSGAHNSPLHF; CDR3 DNA: TGTGCCATCAAATTGTCGGGGGCACATAATTCACCCCTCCACTTT
V gene: TRBV5-1; clone size: few; D gene: TRBD2; J gene: TRBJ2-1; CDR3 protein: CASSRTSGASYNEQFF; CDR3 DNA: TGCGCCAGCAGCAGGACTAGCGGGGCCTCCTACAATGAGCAGTTCTTC
V gene: TRBV7-9; clone size: many; D gene: NA; J gene: TRBJ1-4; CDR3 protein: CASSLALTTGNEKLFF; CDR3 DNA: TGTGCCAGCAGCTTAGCACTAACAACGGGTAATGAAAAACTGTTTTTT
V gene: TRBV19; clone size: NA; D gene: NA; J gene: TRBJ1-5; CDR3 protein: CASYVGSNQPQHF; CDR3 DNA: TGTGCCAGTTACGTGGGCTCCAATCAGCCCCAGCATTTT
V gene: TRBV7-8; clone size: many; D gene: TRBD1; J gene: TRBJ1-1; CDR3 protein: CASSLVSQGEYSVDTEAFF; CDR3 DNA: TGTGCCAGCAGCTTAGTGTCACAGGGGGAATATTCGGTTGACACTGAAGCTTTCTTT
V gene: TRBV7-2; clone size: NA; D gene: NA; J gene: TRBJ2-1; CDR3 protein: CASSLGLGSYNEQFF; CDR3 DNA: TGTGCCAGCAGCTTAGGACTAGGCTCCTACAATGAGCAGTTCTTC
V gene: TRBV19; clone size: many; D gene: TRBD1; J gene: TRBJ1-1; CDR3 protein: CASSIRTGGTEAFF; CDR3 DNA: TGTGCCAGTAGTATCCGTACAGGGGGCACTGAAGCTTTCTTT
V gene: TRBV6-1; clone size: few; D gene: NA; J gene: TRBJ2-2; CDR3 protein: CASSKPTGELFF; CDR3 DNA: TGTGCCAGCAGTAAGCCCACCGGGGAGCTGTTTTTT
V gene: TRBV5-1; clone size: NA; D gene: TRBD1; J gene: TRBJ1-1; CDR3 protein: CASSPGTGKDTEAFF; CDR3 DNA: TGCGCCAGCAGCCCGGGGACAGGGAAGGACACTGAAGCTTTCTTT
V gene: TRBV7-9; clone size: NA; D gene: NA; J gene: TRBJ1-2; CDR3 protein: CASSYGQSGNYGYTF; CDR3 DNA: TGTGCCAGCAGCTACGGACAGTCAGGGAACTATGGCTACACCTTC
V gene: TRBV29-1; clone size: NA; D gene: TRBD1; J gene: TRBJ1-1; CDR3 protein: CSVAGTDTEAFF; CDR3 DNA: TGCAGCGTCGCCGGGACAGACACTGAAGCTTTCTTT
V gene: TRBV29-1; clone size: many; D gene: NA; J gene: TRBJ1-2; CDR3 protein: CSVRESGYGYTF; CDR3 DNA: TGCAGCGTCAGGGAGTCGGGCTATGGCTACACCTTC